The subject of this entry is one TCR beta chain. The CDR3 extends over 12 amino acids. CDR1 and CDR2 (germline): SGHDN, FVKESK. The V gene lost 3 bases and the J gene lost 8 bases, with 10 bases spanning the gap. Per donor, a minimum of one pre-ART and a minimum of two post-ART PBMC samples were available. The sample is drawn from a study of long-term antiretroviral therapy in people with HIV. Overall study context: The earliest samples predate the 2015 immediate-ART recommendation by about a decade.

Version v3.0 of the immunoSEQ assay ran at survey level. Sequenced by immunoSEQ multiplex PCR; TCRdb stores in-frame clones only, minus some. The table has 30,000 to 40,000 clones, 94% seen once. Sequenced material: unsorted PBMCs, taken around 5.5 years after starting antiretroviral therapy. The receptor comes from a woman in her 50s with HIV. The chain is built from TRBV14 and TRBJ1-2, with D perhaps TRBD1 (6 bases). The CDR3 spells CASSQDRRGYTF. Here the CDR3 DNA reads TGTGCCAGCAGCCAGGACAGAAGGGGCTACACCTTC.